This TCR beta chain originates from a study of identical twins. Germline loops: CDR1 DFQATT, CDR2 SNEGSKA (reference sequence). The CDR3 has 13 residues. Trimming removed 5 bases at V and 4 bases at J, with 12 bases between. Unique molecular identifiers were present on the cDNA, which also gained a universal primer site by template switching. TCRdb re-called the 5' RACE reads with MiXCR, one entry per CDR3 protein. The sample has 650,000 to 750,000 distinct CDR3 sequences, approximately 21% seen once. Separately, the same data were catalogued under a study of T cells expressing NK-cell markers.

The receptor was derived from a woman younger than 30 in good health. The specimen was PBMCs. This sequence joins TRBV20-1 and TRBJ2-1; no reliable D call. CDR3 in amino acids: CSAGPDIYNEQFF. CDR3 in DNA: TGCAGTGCTGGGCCGGATATATACAATGAGCAGTTCTTC.